The present TCR beta chain was sequenced within a study of blood T cell repertoires in COVID-19. About the study: Samples of COVID-19 (acute and convalescent) were obtained from the United States, Italy and Spain. In each case, the material was cDNA or gDNA derived from T cells, B-cell-depleted T cells, or PBMCs.

The method was immunoSEQ multiplex PCR; TCRdb's version includes in-frame clones alone and lacks a portion of them. This sample has approximately 85,000 clones, with approximately 86% found just once. After removal of 0 bases from V and 3 bases from J, the junction contained 2 bases not matched to a gene. This CDR3 spans 14 amino acids. Germline loops: CDR1 SGDLS, CDR2 YYNGEE. The sequencing sample was made of peripheral blood. The origin of this receptor is a woman in her 70s with active or convalescent COVID-19. The chain uses TRBV9 and TRBJ2-7, with 8 bases matching TRBD1. CDR3 in amino acids: CASSVGQGNYEQYF. The CDR3 DNA sequence: TGTGCCAGCAGCGTAGGACAGGGGAACTACGAGCAGTACTTC.